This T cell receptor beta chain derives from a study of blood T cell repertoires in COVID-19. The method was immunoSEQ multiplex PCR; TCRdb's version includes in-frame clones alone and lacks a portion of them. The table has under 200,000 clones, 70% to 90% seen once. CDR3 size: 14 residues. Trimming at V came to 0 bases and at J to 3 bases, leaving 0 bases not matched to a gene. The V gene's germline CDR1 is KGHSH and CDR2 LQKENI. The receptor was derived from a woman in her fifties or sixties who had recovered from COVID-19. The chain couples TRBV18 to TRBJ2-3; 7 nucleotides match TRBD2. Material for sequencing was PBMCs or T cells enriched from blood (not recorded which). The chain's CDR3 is CASSPPAGTDTQYF. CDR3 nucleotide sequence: TGTGCCAGCTCACCACCAGCGGGGACAGATACGCAGTATTTT.